The entry that follows covers one T cell receptor (beta chain) sequence. The data are from a study of blood T cell repertoires in COVID-19. Study-level information: In each case, the material was cDNA or gDNA derived from T cells, B-cell-depleted T cells, or PBMCs.

Under the authors' procedure: How many nucleated cells were present was estimated from reference gene primer amplification. TCRdb keeps only in-frame clones here, not all; method: immunoSEQ multiplex PCR. V and J calls and clone size are given by that table; D and trimming were obtained from the DNA. This sample has about 280,000 clones, with roughly 85% found just once. Each recovered donor of Cohort 3 presented with two negative PCRs, clearance, or symptom resolution. This receptor was obtained from a woman between 50 and 59 years old who had recovered from COVID-19. Sequencing was performed on PBMCs or T cells enriched from blood (not recorded which).

CDR3 sequence reads: CASRLAGGQETQYF. The CDR3 DNA reads TGTGCCAGCAGACTAGCGGGGGGGCAAGAGACCCAGTACTTC. V gene TRBV27 combines with J gene TRBJ2-5, with 13 bases fitting TRBD2. Germline V gives CDR1 MNHEY, CDR2 SMNVEV (reference sequence). This CDR3 has 14 residues. V lost 6 bases to trimming and J lost 2 bases; unmatched junction nucleotides: 0.